Listed below are T cell receptor beta chains from one sample, sequenced in a study of vaccination and CD4 T cells after COVID-19. TCRdb used MiXCR to reprocess the PCR reads, holding one entry per CDR3 protein. The sample holds some 18,000 distinct CDR3 sequences, around two thirds seen once. No antigens are known for them. Sequencing was performed on CD4+ T cells from blood, cultured in vitro. Every receptor here comes from a human donor who had recovered from COVID-19. The CDR3 runs from the conserved cysteine through the conserved F or W. Fields, in order: V gene, clone size, J gene, D gene, CDR3 DNA, CDR3 protein. A D gene is named only where the DNA matches it firmly. The size field is filled for only some rows; it gives once, few, many or a size class.

TRBV12-3/TRBV12-4	once	TRBJ2-3	.	TGTGCCAGCAGCTGGCTTAGCGGCACAGATACGCAGTATTTT	CASSWLSGTDTQYF
TRBV28	.	TRBJ1-5	.	TGTGCCAGCGGAGAAAGCAATCAGCCCCAGCATTTT	CASGESNQPQHF
TRBV20-1	.	TRBJ1-1	.	TGCAGTGCTGCCCCACGTCCCACTGAAGCTTTCTTT	CSAAPRPTEAFF
TRBV19	.	TRBJ2-7	TRBD2	TGTGCCAGTAGTATAGATCGGGGACTAGGATGGGGTGTTTACGAGCAGTACTTC	CASSIDRGLGWGVYEQYF
TRBV6-1	.	TRBJ2-3	.	TGTGCCAGCACCTATCCCTCTAGCACAGATACGCAGTATTTT	CASTYPSSTDTQYF
TRBV28	.	TRBJ2-2	TRBD2	TGTGCCAGCAGGACGACTAGCGGTTCCCCGAGCACCGGGGAGCTGTTTTTT	CASRTTSGSPSTGELFF
TRBV27	.	TRBJ2-5	TRBD2	TGTGCCAGCAATACCCTTAGCGGGAAGGAGGGGGGGACCCAGTACTTC	CASNTLSGKEGGTQYF
TRBV19	.	TRBJ1-1	TRBD1	TGTGCCAGTGGGAGACAGGGTGGCAATGAAGCTTTCTTT	CASGRQGGNEAFF
TRBV7-2	.	TRBJ1-1	.	TGTGCCAGCAGCTTAGCACACATCATGAACACTGAAGCTTTCTTT	CASSLAHIMNTEAFF
TRBV20-1	.	TRBJ1-5	TRBD1	TGCAGTGCCGCCCGGGACAGGGGAGGGTATAGCAATCAGCCCCAGCATTTT	CSAARDRGGYSNQPQHF
TRBV5-1	.	TRBJ2-1	.	TGCGCCAGCAGCTTTGGTGGTGAGCAGTTCTTC	CASSFGGEQFF
TRBV6-2/TRBV6-3	.	TRBJ2-7	.	TGTGCCAGCAGTTATCTGGTCGAGCAGTACTTC	CASSYLVEQYF
TRBV7-9	once	TRBJ1-6	TRBD1	TGTGCCAGCAGCTTGTCCGGGACAGAGAATTCACCCCTCCACTTT	CASSLSGTENSPLHF
TRBV7-2	.	TRBJ2-5	.	TGTGCCAGCAGCCCGGGGCGGAACGGGGAGACCCAGTACTTC	CASSPGRNGETQYF
TRBV28	.	TRBJ1-5	TRBD1	TGTGCCAGCAGGCTCGGGACAGCATATAGCAATCAGCCCCAGCATTTT	CASRLGTAYSNQPQHF
TRBV27	few	TRBJ1-2	TRBD1	TGTGCCAGCAGTAGACAGGGGAACTATGGCTACACCTTC	CASSRQGNYGYTF
TRBV11-2	.	TRBJ2-4	TRBD1	TGTGCCAGCAGCCCGGGACAGGTAGCCAAAAACATTCAGTACTTC	CASSPGQVAKNIQYF
TRBV21-1	once	TRBJ2-6	.	TGTGCCAGCAGCAAAGGGGCAGGGGCCAACGTCCTGACTTTC	CASSKGAGANVLTF
TRBV30	.	TRBJ2-7	TRBD2	TGTGCCTGGAGTGTACTGGGGGGGGCCTACGAGCAGTACTTC	CAWSVLGGAYEQYF
TRBV6-1	.	TRBJ1-5	.	TGTGCCACCAACCTCCAGGGTCAGGATCAGCCCCAGCATTTT	CATNLQGQDQPQHF
TRBV29-1	.	TRBJ1-2	.	TGCAGCTCCATCTCAGGGGCCCTAGGATATGGCTACACCTTC	CSSISGALGYGYTF
TRBV18	.	TRBJ1-2	.	TGTGCCAGCTCACCGGAAACTAACTATGGCTACACCTTC	CASSPETNYGYTF
TRBV7-9	.	TRBJ2-7	TRBD1	TGTGCCAGCAGCGGGACAGGGGGGGACTACGAGCAGTACTTC	CASSGTGGDYEQYF
TRBV5-1	few	TRBJ1-6	TRBD1	TGCGCCAGCAGTCGTCAACAGGGGGCATCCTATAATTCACCCCTCCACTTT	CASSRQQGASYNSPLHF
TRBV2	.	TRBJ2-5	.	TGTGCCAGCAGTGTAGGGAGATTGGTCGGAGAGACCCAGTACTTC	CASSVGRLVGETQYF
TRBV2	once	TRBJ1-2	.	TGTGCCAGCAGTGTTGTGGCCAGGGTGGAGGGCTACACCTTC	CASSVVARVEGYTF
TRBV18	.	TRBJ1-3	.	TGTGCCAGCTCACCCCAGGCCTCTGGAAACACCATATATTTT	CASSPQASGNTIYF
TRBV10-3	.	TRBJ2-1	.	TGTGCTCTACGAAGGACAGAGTACAATGAGCAGTTCTTC	CALRRTEYNEQFF
TRBV19	once	TRBJ1-2	.	TGTGCCAGTAGCCCGCTCATCCGGGACCACAGGGGCTACACCTTC	CASSPLIRDHRGYTF
TRBV18	.	TRBJ1-2	.	TGTGCCAGCTCACCCAAGGGGGAAGGACTCTATGGCTACACCTTC	CASSPKGEGLYGYTF
TRBV27	.	TRBJ2-6	.	TGTGCCAGCAGTTTGGAGGGACCTTTCTCTGGGGCCAACGTCCTGACTTTC	CASSLEGPFSGANVLTF
TRBV7-2	.	TRBJ2-7	TRBD2	TGTGCCAGCAGCGTCGGGGGACTAGCGGGAATTATTTACGAGCAGTACTTC	CASSVGGLAGIIYEQYF
TRBV20-1	.	TRBJ2-3	TRBD2	TGCAGTGCTTCTAGCGGGAAGACAGATACGCAGTATTTT	CSASSGKTDTQYF
TRBV6-1	few	TRBJ1-2	.	TGTGCCAGCAATCAGGGGAGCTATGGCTACACCTTC	CASNQGSYGYTF
TRBV19	.	TRBJ1-5	.	TGTGCCAGTGCCCTGGGGGGAGGGATAAACAATCAGCCCCAGCATTTT	CASALGGGINNQPQHF
TRBV7-6	.	TRBJ1-5	.	TGTGCCAGCAGCTTAGTAAAGGGTCGCCTTAGCAATCAGCCCCAGCATTTT	CASSLVKGRLSNQPQHF
TRBV20-1	.	TRBJ2-2	TRBD1	TGCAGTGCTAGAGCTGGTAGGGACAGGGTCGGCGGGGAGCTGTTTTTT	CSARAGRDRVGGELFF
TRBV29-1	.	TRBJ1-2	TRBD1	TGCAGCACCGACAGGGGGCTGGATGGCTACACCTTC	CSTDRGLDGYTF
TRBV15	.	TRBJ1-5	.	TGTGCCACCAGCTTCGGACGCAATCAGCCCCAGCATTTT	CATSFGRNQPQHF
TRBV7-9	.	TRBJ2-5	TRBD1	TGTGCCAGCAGCTCAGCCGGGACAGGGCTTGAGACCCAGTACTTC	CASSSAGTGLETQYF
TRBV6-5	.	TRBJ1-2	TRBD1	TGTGCCAGCAGTTACATAGGGGGCTCGGGCTACACCTTC	CASSYIGGSGYTF
TRBV6-5	once	TRBJ1-5	.	TGTGCCAGCAGTTTGGGGGGGGCCAATCAGCCCCAGCATTTT	CASSLGGANQPQHF
TRBV2	once	TRBJ1-5	TRBD1	TGTGCCAGCAGCTTGACAGGGCAGGGTCAGCCCCAGCATTTT	CASSLTGQGQPQHF
TRBV20-1	.	TRBJ2-3	.	TGCAGTGCTAGCGGTAGCACAGATACGCAGTATTTT	CSASGSTDTQYF
TRBV20-1	few	TRBJ1-2	.	TGCAGTGCTAGGTGGCAGCAAACTAACTATGGCTACACCTTC	CSARWQQTNYGYTF
TRBV27	.	TRBJ1-5	.	TGTGCCAGCAGTTACGCTTACAATCAGCCCCAGCATTTT	CASSYAYNQPQHF
TRBV19	.	TRBJ1-5	TRBD1	TGTGCCAGTAGGGCCGGGGACAGGGCCTATAGCAATCAGCCCCAGCATTTT	CASRAGDRAYSNQPQHF
TRBV28	few	TRBJ1-1	TRBD1	TGTGCCAGCAGTTCCGTCCCGGGACAGGGACCGGAGGCTTTCTTT	CASSSVPGQGPEAFF
TRBV12-3/TRBV12-4	large	TRBJ1-2	TRBD1	TGTGCCAGCAGACCGGGACAGGGGGTTTCTTTCTATGGCTACACCTTC	CASRPGQGVSFYGYTF
TRBV4-1	once	TRBJ1-1	.	TGCGCCAGCAGCCAAGCCGATGGGAGAGCTAACACTGAAGCTTTCTTT	CASSQADGRANTEAFF
TRBV20-1	.	TRBJ1-2	.	TGCAGTGCTAGAGATCCCCCTAACTATGGCTACACCTTC	CSARDPPNYGYTF
TRBV6-1	.	TRBJ2-2	TRBD2	TGTGCCAGCAGCGGGACTAGCTGGTCCACCGGGGAGCTGTTTTTT	CASSGTSWSTGELFF
TRBV28	.	TRBJ1-3	TRBD1	TGTGCCAGCAGTTCCCGAGGGGCAGGGGGTAGGAACACCATATATTTT	CASSSRGAGGRNTIYF
TRBV7-3	few	TRBJ1-1	TRBD1	TGTGCCAGCAGCCCCACAGGGGGCCTCACTGAAGCTTTCTTT	CASSPTGGLTEAFF
TRBV20-1	.	TRBJ1-1	.	TGCAGTGCGAGTGCTGACAGGACCACTGAAGCTTTCTTT	CSASADRTTEAFF
TRBV2	.	TRBJ1-2	TRBD1	TGTGCCAGCAGCGGGACAGGGATGTCGATGAGTGGCTACACCTTC	CASSGTGMSMSGYTF
TRBV19	.	TRBJ1-5	TRBD1	TGTGCCAGTAGCGGACAGGGCGGCCAGCCCCAGCATTTT	CASSGQGGQPQHF
TRBV7-2	.	TRBJ1-6	.	TGTGCCAGCAGCAATTACCGTGATTCCCTCCACTTT	CASSNYRDSLHF
TRBV5-1	.	TRBJ1-6	.	TGCGCCAGCAGCTGGGGTCCGGATCCACCCCTCCACTTT	CASSWGPDPPLHF